A selection of T cell receptor beta chains follows, all from one sample in a study of blood T cell repertoires in COVID-19. Profiled with immunoSEQ multiplex PCR; TCRdb holds only in-frame clones, not every one. The data contain around 94,000 clones, around 80% of them singletons. Material: peripheral blood. These receptor sequences come from a human donor in a cohort sampled during active COVID-19. Each CDR3 is given without its conserved first and last residue.

J,V,length,CDR3
TRBJ2-7,TRBV30,12,ACLRAGGGYEQY
TRBJ2-5,TRBV19,12,ASSRTSGQETQY
TRBJ2-2,TRBV7-7,10,ASSPEGGELF
TRBJ2-7,TRBV5-1,12,ASSLETLSYEQY
TRBJ1-4,TRBV4-1,13,ASSLPGIRNEKLF
TRBJ1-3,TRBV28,11,ASRGSGGNTIY
TRBJ1-6,TRBV9,13,ASSADSAYNSPLH
TRBJ1-2,TRBV5-4,11,ASIRDRGSGYT
TRBJ2-1,TRBV27,15,ASSYRQEQETYNEQF
TRBJ2-5,TRBV5-1,14,ASSWTSGRGQETQY
TRBJ2-5,TRBV3-1/TRBV3-2,14,ASSQVPRTGKETQY
TRBJ1-2,TRBV28,11,ASSPDRVHGYT
TRBJ2-7,TRBV5-6,14,ASSRGQTGFPYEQY
TRBJ1-1,TRBV29-1,11,STGRGRNTEAF
TRBJ2-7,TRBV5-4,15,ASSTGTSAGSSYEQY
TRBJ2-7,TRBV19,13,ASSLLAGDIYEQY
.,TRBV5-6,12,ASSLRAGAYEQY
TRBJ2-7,TRBV20-1,12,SASKAGSSYEQY
TRBJ1-5,TRBV28,12,ATAEEFGNQPQH
TRBJ1-2,TRBV3-1/TRBV3-2,13,ASSPTGLANYGYT
TRBJ2-7,TRBV11-3,11,ASSSDRENEQY
TRBJ1-4,TRBV5-8,12,ASSFGQVNEKLF
TRBJ1-1,TRBV28,10,ASSLGARGPF
TRBJ2-2,TRBV5-1,13,ASRRGLEATGELF
TRBJ2-7,TRBV5-4,13,ASSLGPGLVVEQY
TRBJ2-1,TRBV24-1,13,ATSAWDRGWNEQF
TRBJ1-2,TRBV5-4,12,ASSLDNINYGYT
TRBJ2-7,TRBV3-1/TRBV3-2,12,ASSRQGTSYEQY
TRBJ2-7,TRBV10-1,13,ASSEKGTGDYEQY
TRBJ2-3,TRBV18,12,ASSPGLSTDTQY
TRBJ1-1,TRBV6-2/TRBV6-3,9,ASSHGLEAF
TRBJ1-3,TRBV5-1,11,ASSRDSGNTIY
TRBJ1-6,TRBV6-4,12,ASSRTGGNSPLH
TRBJ1-6,TRBV28,12,ASSALRYNSPLH
TRBJ2-7,TRBV6-6,12,ASSLVRGQGEQY
TRBJ2-7,TRBV7-3,13,ASSQDFSSSYEQY
TRBJ2-7,TRBV2,10,ASSRTGSEQY
TRBJ1-5,TRBV28,12,ASSLQTGPGPQH
TRBJ2-7,TRBV4-2,12,ASSLGGGSGEQY
TRBJ2-7,TRBV6-5,13,ASSRDRGYSYEQY
TRBJ1-1,TRBV5-1,13,ASSPGDRVNTEAF
TRBJ2-4,TRBV6-5,13,ASSPPGGEGNIQY
TRBJ2-7,TRBV5-4,12,ASTPGRPSYEQY
TRBJ1-2,TRBV12-3/TRBV12-4,10,ASSPELYGYT
TRBJ2-7,TRBV28,13,ASSLSTGGPYEQY
TRBJ2-1,TRBV28,17,ASSPMLRWAGGMYNEQF
TRBJ2-2,TRBV7-3,13,ASSSTSTGTGELF